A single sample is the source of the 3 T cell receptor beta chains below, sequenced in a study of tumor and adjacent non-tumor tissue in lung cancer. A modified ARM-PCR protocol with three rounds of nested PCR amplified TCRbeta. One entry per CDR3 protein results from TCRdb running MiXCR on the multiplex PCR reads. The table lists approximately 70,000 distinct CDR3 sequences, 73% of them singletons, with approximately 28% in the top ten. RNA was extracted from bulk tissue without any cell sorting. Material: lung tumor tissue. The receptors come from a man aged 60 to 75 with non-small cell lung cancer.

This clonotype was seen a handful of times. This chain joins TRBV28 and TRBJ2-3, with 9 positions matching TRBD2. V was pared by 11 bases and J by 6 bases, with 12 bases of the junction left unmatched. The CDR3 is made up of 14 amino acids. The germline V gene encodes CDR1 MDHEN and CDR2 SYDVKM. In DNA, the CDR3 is TGTGCCGGGAGGAAAGCGGGAGGCTTTGATACGCAGTATTTT. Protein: CAGRKAGGFDTQYF.

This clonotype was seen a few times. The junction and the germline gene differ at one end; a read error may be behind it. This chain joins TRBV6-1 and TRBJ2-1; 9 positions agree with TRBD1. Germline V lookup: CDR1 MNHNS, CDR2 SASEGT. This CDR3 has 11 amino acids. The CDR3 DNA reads TGTGCAAGCAGTGGGACAGGGAGTCTGTTCTTC. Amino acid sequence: CASSGTGSLFF.

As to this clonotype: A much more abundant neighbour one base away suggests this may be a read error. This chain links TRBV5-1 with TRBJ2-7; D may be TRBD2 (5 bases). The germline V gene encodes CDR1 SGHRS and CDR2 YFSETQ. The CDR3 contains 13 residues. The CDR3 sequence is CPSSGGSSYEQYF. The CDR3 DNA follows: TGCCCCAGCAGCGGCGGTAGCTCCTACGAGCAGTACTTC.